The rows below give T cell receptor beta chains drawn from one sample of a study of blood T cell repertoires in COVID-19. The repertoire was sequenced with immunoSEQ multiplex PCR; TCRdb's copy has only in-frame clones and lacks some. Here the sample spans approximately 200,000 clones, 80% to 90% being singletons. Sequenced material: peripheral blood. The receptors derive from a woman older than 75 with COVID-19, enrolled during active disease. Both conserved end residues are part of each CDR3. D genes are given only for firm matches. The listing skips clone size in some rows; elsewhere it reads once, few, many or a size class.

d_call cdr3_length clone_size j_call v_call cdr3_nt cdr3_aa
TRBD1 15 NA TRBJ1-1 TRBV9 TGTGCCAGCAGCGCACCGGGACAGCTGAACACTGAAGCTTTCTTT CASSAPGQLNTEAFF
TRBD1 12 NA TRBJ1-4 TRBV30 TGTGCCTGGGGACAGGGATGGGAAAAACTGTTTTTT CAWGQGWEKLFF
NA 15 few TRBJ2-5 TRBV5-5 TGTGCCAGCAGCTTGGTCTCCACTAACCAAGAGACCCAGTACTTC CASSLVSTNQETQYF
NA 13 once TRBJ2-7 TRBV6-6 TGTGCCAGCAGAAACAGGGCCTCCTACGAGCAGTACTTC CASRNRASYEQYF
TRBD1 14 NA TRBJ1-2 TRBV30 TGTGCCGGTACGTGGACAGGGCCTAACTATGGCTACACCTTC CAGTWTGPNYGYTF
NA 13 NA TRBJ1-1 TRBV11-3 TGTGCCAGCAGGGAGACGGTGATCACTGAAGCTTTCTTT CASRETVITEAFF
TRBD1 17 NA TRBJ1-6 TRBV6-1 TGTGCCAGCAGTGCGTACCCCCCGGGACAGGGGGGATCACCCCTCCACTTT CASSAYPPGQGGSPLHF
NA 15 NA TRBJ1-5 TRBV19 TGTGCCAGTTCCCCAGACGGCCGGGGACACCAGCCCCAGCATTTT CASSPDGRGHQPQHF
TRBD2 13 few TRBJ2-7 TRBV13 TGTGCCAGCAGCTTGAAAGCGGGAGGCGAGCAGTACTTC CASSLKAGGEQYF
NA 13 NA TRBJ2-2 TRBV6-4 TGTGCCAGCAGTTCCACGAACACCGGGGAGCTGTTTTTT CASSSTNTGELFF
TRBD2 15 few TRBJ2-7 TRBV6-5 TGTGCCAGCAGTTACCCCCGGGAGGGCACCTACGAGCAGTACTTC CASSYPREGTYEQYF
NA 14 NA TRBJ2-2 TRBV19 TGTGCCAGTAGTATTTCAGCGAACACCGGGGAGCTGTTTTTT CASSISANTGELFF
NA 14 NA TRBJ1-2 TRBV5-1 TGCGCCAGCAGCTTGGTCGCAGGATCCTATGGCTACACCTTC CASSLVAGSYGYTF
TRBD1 17 NA TRBJ1-1 TRBV9 TGTGCCAGCAGCGTAGACCCGGACAGGGGAGGTTTCACTGAAGCTTTCTTT CASSVDPDRGGFTEAFF
TRBD1 14 NA TRBJ1-2 TRBV3-1/TRBV3-2 TGTGCCAGCAGTCCGACAGGGGATACCTATGGCTACACCTTC CASSPTGDTYGYTF
NA 14 NA TRBJ1-1 TRBV7-9 TGTGCCAGCAGCTTAGTGGGGGCGAAGACTGAAGCTTTCTTT CASSLVGAKTEAFF
NA 14 NA TRBJ1-2 TRBV14 TGTGCCAGCAGCCATCTTAGACGGGTCGATGGCTACACCTTC CASSHLRRVDGYTF
TRBD1 13 NA TRBJ2-7 TRBV2 TGTGCCAGCAGTAGACAGGGGGCGGGAGAGCAGTACTTC CASSRQGAGEQYF
TRBD1 15 NA TRBJ1-5 TRBV19 TGTGCCAGTAGTATGGGGACAGGGGGCACTCAGCCCCAGCATTTT CASSMGTGGTQPQHF
TRBD1 15 NA TRBJ1-2 TRBV5-1 TGCGCCAGCAGCTGGTGGGACAGGGCAGACTATGGCTACACCTTC CASSWWDRADYGYTF
TRBD1 14 NA TRBJ2-1 TRBV30 TGTGCCTGGTGGGACAGGGGGACCCACAATGAGCAGTTCTTC CAWWDRGTHNEQFF
NA 14 NA TRBJ2-7 TRBV19 TGTGCCAGTAGCCCCCTAGGCCATGGCGGCGAGCAGTACTTC CASSPLGHGGEQYF
TRBD1 15 few TRBJ1-1 TRBV19 TGTGCCAGTAGTATAAGACAGGGGGTAGACACTGAAGCTTTCTTT CASSIRQGVDTEAFF
TRBD1 15 once TRBJ1-4 TRBV2 TGTGCCAGCAGCGCCAGACAGGGGGCTCGGGAAAAACTGTTTTTT CASSARQGAREKLFF
TRBD1 12 NA TRBJ1-3 TRBV7-9 TGTGCCAGCGGGACAGATGGAAACACCATATATTTT CASGTDGNTIYF
NA 16 NA TRBJ2-5 TRBV11-1 TGTGCCAGCAGCTCCTTCCGGGTGGGGCCCCAAGAGACCCAGTACTTC CASSSFRVGPQETQYF
NA 13 NA TRBJ1-1 TRBV2 TGTGCCAGCAGTGCTCCCGGGGGCACTGAAGCTTTCTTT CASSAPGGTEAFF
NA 17 NA TRBJ2-5 TRBV3-1/TRBV3-2 TGTGCCAGCAGCCAAGTTGGACTTCGGGGGAAGGCAGAGACCCAGTACTTC CASSQVGLRGKAETQYF
TRBD2 15 NA TRBJ2-1 TRBV5-1 TGCGCCAGCAGCGAGGGACTAGCGGGAGTCAATGAGCAGTTCTTC CASSEGLAGVNEQFF
TRBD2 17 once TRBJ2-5 TRBV5-1 TGCGCCAGCAGCTCCTCATTGACTAGCGGGGCAAAAGAGACCCAGTACTTC CASSSSLTSGAKETQYF
TRBD1 16 NA TRBJ2-7 TRBV18 TGTGCCAGCTCACCACCGGGACAGGGGCTACCCCACGAGCAGTACTTC CASSPPGQGLPHEQYF
TRBD1 16 NA TRBJ2-1 TRBV5-4 TGTGCCAGCAGTTTTTCCGGGACAGGGGTTTTCAATGAGCAGTTCTTC CASSFSGTGVFNEQFF
TRBD1 13 NA TRBJ1-1 TRBV6-6 TGTGCCAGCAGTGCGTGGGACAGATTTGAAGCTTTCTTT CASSAWDRFEAFF
TRBD1 14 NA TRBJ1-5 TRBV28 TGTGCCAGCCGAAGTACAGGGGCCTGGAAGCCCCAGCATTTT CASRSTGAWKPQHF
TRBD1 16 once TRBJ2-1 TRBV28 TGTGCCAGCAGTTTACCCGGACAGGGAGGAAACAATGAGCAGTTCTTC CASSLPGQGGNNEQFF
TRBD2 15 NA TRBJ2-5 TRBV5-1 TGCGCCAGCATCGTTACCGGGGGCGGGGGGGAGACCCAGTACTTC CASIVTGGGGETQYF
TRBD1 13 NA TRBJ2-1 TRBV2 TGTGCCAGCAGTGGGACAGGGGGTTGGGAGCAGTTCTTC CASSGTGGWEQFF
NA 14 NA TRBJ2-1 TRBV11-3 TGTGCCAGCAGTCTAAATTATAACTACAATGAGCAGTTCTTC CASSLNYNYNEQFF
TRBD2 16 NA TRBJ2-2 TRBV10-3 TGTGCCATCTCCCTAGCGGGACGGTCCAACACCGGGGAGCTGTTTTTT CAISLAGRSNTGELFF
TRBD1 14 NA TRBJ1-6 TRBV10-3 TGTGCCTCTCGGACAGGGGGTTTTTATTCACCCCTCCACTTT CASRTGGFYSPLHF
TRBD1 13 few TRBJ1-2 TRBV6-2/TRBV6-3 TGTGCCAGCAGTTACTGGACAGGGGATGGCTACACCTTC CASSYWTGDGYTF
TRBD1 15 NA TRBJ2-2 TRBV10-3 TGTGCCATCAGCGCAGGGGGCGAACGGACCGGGGAGCTGTTTTTT CAISAGGERTGELFF
NA 14 NA TRBJ1-1 TRBV5-1 TGCGCCAGCAGCTTGGTGGGAGCGGGCACTGAAGCTTTCTTT CASSLVGAGTEAFF
TRBD1 15 few TRBJ2-2 TRBV6-5 TGTGCCAGCAGCCGGGACAGGTCCCCCACCGGGGAGCTGTTTTTT CASSRDRSPTGELFF
NA 16 NA TRBJ2-5 TRBV24-1 TGTGCCACCAGTGATTTACGGAAGGGGGACCAAGAGACCCAGTACTTC CATSDLRKGDQETQYF
TRBD1 15 NA TRBJ1-6 TRBV5-4 TGTGCCAGCAGCGCTGGACAGGGGGCGAGGTCACCCCTCCACTTT CASSAGQGARSPLHF
TRBD1 13 NA TRBJ2-7 TRBV7-7 TGTGCCAGCAGCTTTACAGGGGCGACCGAGCAGTACTTC CASSFTGATEQYF
NA 13 once TRBJ2-3 TRBV27 TGTGCCAGCAGGAGGTCTGCCGAAGATACGCAGTATTTT CASRRSAEDTQYF
TRBD2 15 NA TRBJ2-1 TRBV7-9 TGTGCCAGCAGCTCGTCTAGCGGGGGCTATAATGAGCAGTTCTTC CASSSSSGGYNEQFF
TRBD1 15 NA TRBJ1-4 TRBV2 TGTGCCAGCAGCGCAGGGGGCCAGGCTAATGAAAAACTGTTTTTT CASSAGGQANEKLFF
TRBD1 14 NA TRBJ1-6 TRBV5-6 TGTGCCAGCAGCTTGGGACAGGGGAATTCACCCCTCCACTTT CASSLGQGNSPLHF
TRBD1 14 NA TRBJ2-7 TRBV14 TGTGCCAGCAGCCAAGGACAGGGATCCTACGAGCAGTACTTC CASSQGQGSYEQYF
NA 13 NA TRBJ2-3 TRBV29-1 TGCAGCGTTGAGACAGACAGTCAAGATACGCAGTATTTT CSVETDSQDTQYF
NA 14 NA TRBJ2-2 TRBV14 TGTGCCAGCAGCCAGGGGGGGCGGACCGGGGAGCTGTTTTTT CASSQGGRTGELFF
TRBD2 18 NA TRBJ2-6 TRBV7-8 TGTGCCAGCAGCTGGCGGGGGGGCTATCTCTCTGGGGCCAACGTCCTGACTTTC CASSWRGGYLSGANVLTF
NA 15 once TRBJ2-3 TRBV27 TGTGCCAGCAGTTTACGGGGTTTCAGTACAGATACGCAGTATTTT CASSLRGFSTDTQYF
NA 15 few TRBJ1-5 TRBV19 TGTGCCAGTAGTATCGGGACTTATAGCAATCAGCCCCAGCATTTT CASSIGTYSNQPQHF
NA 13 NA TRBJ2-7 TRBV10-3 TGTGCCATCAGTGAGAGGCTCGCGGGAGAGCAGTACTTC CAISERLAGEQYF
NA 14 NA TRBJ2-5 TRBV10-3 TGTGCCACGTATGACGCGGGGACCCAAGAGACCCAGTACTTC CATYDAGTQETQYF